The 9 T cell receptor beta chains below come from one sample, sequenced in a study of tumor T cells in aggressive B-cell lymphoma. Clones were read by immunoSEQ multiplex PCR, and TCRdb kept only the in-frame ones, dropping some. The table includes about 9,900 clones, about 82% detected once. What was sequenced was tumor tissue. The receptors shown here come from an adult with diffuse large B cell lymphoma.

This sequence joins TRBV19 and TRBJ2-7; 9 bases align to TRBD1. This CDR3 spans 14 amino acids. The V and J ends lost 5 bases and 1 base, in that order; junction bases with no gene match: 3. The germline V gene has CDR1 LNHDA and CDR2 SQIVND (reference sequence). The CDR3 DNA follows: TGTGCCAGTAGTCTAGGGACAGGGTCCTACGAGCAGTACTTC. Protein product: CASSLGTGSYEQYF.

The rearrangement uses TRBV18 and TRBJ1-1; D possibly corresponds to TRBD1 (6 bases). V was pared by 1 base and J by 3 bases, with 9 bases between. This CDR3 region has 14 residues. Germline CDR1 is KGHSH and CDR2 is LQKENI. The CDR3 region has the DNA TGTGCCAGCTCACCACAGGGGGATGACACTGAAGCTTTCTTT. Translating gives CASSPQGDDTEAFF.

This chain's CDR3 is CASSFSGLTNNEQFF. The CDR3 DNA follows: TGTGCCAGCAGCTTTTCGGGACTTACAAACAATGAGCAGTTCTTC. The chain recombines TRBV7-2 with TRBJ2-1, with D perhaps matching TRBD2 (6 bases). V was pared by 3 bases and J by 5 bases, with 14 bases between. The CDR3 covers 15 residues. The germline V gene encodes CDR1 SGHTA and CDR2 FQGNSA.

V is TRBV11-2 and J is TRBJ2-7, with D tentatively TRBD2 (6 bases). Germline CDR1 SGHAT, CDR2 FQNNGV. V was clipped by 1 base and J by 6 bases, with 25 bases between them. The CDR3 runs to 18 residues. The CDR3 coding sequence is TGTGCCAGCAGCTTAGTTTCCCCGTGGGCTAGCGAGAGAGGCGAGCAGTACTTC. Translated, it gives CASSLVSPWASERGEQYF.

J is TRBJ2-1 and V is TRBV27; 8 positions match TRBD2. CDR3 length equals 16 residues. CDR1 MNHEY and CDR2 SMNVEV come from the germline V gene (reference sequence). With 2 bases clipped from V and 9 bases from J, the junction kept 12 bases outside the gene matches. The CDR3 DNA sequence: TGTGCCAGCAGTTTAACCTCCCGTCGGGGGGGCGGTGAGCAGTTCTTC. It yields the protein CASSLTSRRGGGEQFF.

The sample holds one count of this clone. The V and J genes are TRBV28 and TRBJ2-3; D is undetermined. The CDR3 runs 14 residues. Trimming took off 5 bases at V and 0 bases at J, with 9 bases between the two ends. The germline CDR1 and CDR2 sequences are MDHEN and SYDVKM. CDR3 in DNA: TGTGCCAGCAGTCTAGGCGGTAGCACAGATACGCAGTATTTT. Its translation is CASSLGGSTDTQYF.

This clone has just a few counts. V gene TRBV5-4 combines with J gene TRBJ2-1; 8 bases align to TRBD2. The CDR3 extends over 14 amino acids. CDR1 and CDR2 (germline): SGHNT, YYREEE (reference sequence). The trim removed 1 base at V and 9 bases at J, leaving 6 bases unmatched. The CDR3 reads CASSLRVAGTEQFF. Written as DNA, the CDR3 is TGTGCCAGCAGCTTGAGAGTAGCGGGAACTGAGCAGTTCTTC. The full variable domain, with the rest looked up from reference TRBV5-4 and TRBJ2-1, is ETGVTQSPTHLIKTRGQQVTLRCSSQSGHNTVSWYQQALGQGPQFIFQYYREEENGRGNFPPRFSGLQFPNYSSELNVNALELDDSALYLCASSLRVAGTEQFFGPGTRLTVL.

CDR3 region: CASSSYYNEQFF. The CDR3 nucleotides are TGTGCCAGCAGTTCCTACTACAATGAGCAGTTCTTC. The V call is TRBV27, the J call TRBJ2-1; D is unresolved. Germline V gene data show CDR1 as MNHEY and CDR2 as SMNVEV (reference sequence). V gave up 4 bases and J gave up 3 bases, with 4 bases separating them. The CDR3 length is 12 residues.

In DNA, the CDR3 is TGTGCCAGTAGTCCCGAGAGCACAGATACGCAGTATTTT. Its protein is CASSPESTDTQYF. This rearrangement joins TRBV19 to TRBJ2-3; no clear D gene. V was cut by 5 bases and J by 0 bases, with 6 bases left in between. The CDR3 extends over 13 amino acids. The germline V gene has CDR1 LNHDA and CDR2 SQIVND (reference sequence).